This entry lists 19 T cell receptor beta chains sequenced from one sample in a study of cytomegalovirus exposure and HLA in healthy donors. Profiled with immunoSEQ multiplex PCR; TCRdb holds only in-frame clones, not every one. The data show about 56,000 clones, 75% to 90% seen once. Sequencing was performed on PBMCs. These receptors originate from a woman aged 18-35 years in good health and CMV-seronegative.

The chain carries TRBV29-1 and TRBJ2-1; D perhaps matches TRBD2 (6 bases). V shed 6 bases and J shed 4 bases, with 16 bases lying between them. CDR3 size: 14 residues. The germline V gene has CDR1 SQVTM and CDR2 ANQGSEA. Here the CDR3 DNA reads TGCAGCGTATCGCCTCGCGGGGAGTACAATGAGCAGTTCTTC. It yields the protein CSVSPRGEYNEQFF.

V usage is TRBV6-5 and J usage is TRBJ1-2; D is uncertain. CDR1 and CDR2 (germline): MNHEY, SVGAGI. The CDR3 runs to 11 residues. V dropped 8 bases and J dropped 9 bases, with 13 bases sitting between them. The CDR3 loop reads CASRTGRSYTF. Here the CDR3 DNA reads TGTGCCAGCCGGACTGGCCGGAGCTACACCTTC.

The rearrangement joins TRBV7-9 to TRBJ1-6, with D uncertain. This CDR3 is built from 14 residues. V was trimmed by 4 bases and J by 8 bases, leaving 12 bases between them. CDR1 and CDR2 (germline): SEHNR, FQNEAQ (reference sequence). The CDR3 sequence: CASSSPTFDSPLHF. CDR3 DNA sequence: TGTGCCAGCAGCTCACCTACGTTCGATTCACCCCTCCACTTT.

The chain links TRBV19 to TRBJ2-7; no clear D gene. V was clipped by 5 bases and J by 2 bases, with 7 bases between them. Germline V gene sequence: CDR1 LNHDA, CDR2 SQIVND (reference sequence). CDR3 size: 12 residues. CDR3 DNA: TGTGCCAGTAGTTCGGGTACCTACGAGCAGTACTTC. Amino acids: CASSSGTYEQYF.

The CDR3 DNA is TGCGCCAGCAGCCCAATCGGGGAAGGAAACGAAAAACTGTTTTTT. It yields the protein CASSPIGEGNEKLFF. The rearrangement uses TRBV4-1 and TRBJ1-4; D is unclear. CDR1 and CDR2 from the germline V gene are MGHRA and YSYEKL. The CDR3 has 15 residues. V lost 4 bases and J lost 8, with 17 bases in between.

The chain has TRBV7-9 and TRBJ2-1, with D hard to call. Germline values: CDR1 SEHNR, CDR2 FQNEAQ (reference sequence). Trimming took off 2 bases at V and 6 bases at J, with 5 bases between the two ends. CDR3 length: 12 residues. The CDR3 region is CASSLQINEQFF. The DNA for the CDR3 is TGTGCCAGCAGCTTACAGATCAATGAGCAGTTCTTC.

The chain joins TRBV2 to TRBJ2-6; TRBD1 matches at 8 bases. This CDR3 spans 17 amino acids. V lost 6 bases to trimming and J lost 0 bases; unmatched junction nucleotides: 7. Germline values: CDR1 SNHLY, CDR2 FYNNEI. CDR3 loop: CASREDRVSSGANVLTF. The CDR3 bases are TGTGCCAGCAGGGAGGACAGGGTTAGCTCTGGGGCCAACGTCCTGACTTTC.

The rearrangement links TRBV4-3 to TRBJ2-1; no definite D call. CDR1 LGHNA and CDR2 YSLEER come from the germline V gene. This CDR3 comprises 15 residues. Trimming cost V 2 bases and J 0 bases, with 8 bases left between them. CDR3 in amino acids: CASSQSRSSYNEQFF. CDR3 in DNA: TGCGCCAGCAGCCAATCGAGGAGCTCCTACAATGAGCAGTTCTTC.

Concerning this clone: At the DNA level, this CDR3 is encoded by other sequences in the same sample as well. This chain links TRBV18 with TRBJ2-1, with TRBD2 matching 10 bases. The CDR3 runs 15 residues. V was clipped by 2 bases and J by 7 bases; unmatched bases: 5. Germline V gene sequence: CDR1 KGHSH, CDR2 LQKENI. The CDR3 nucleotides are TGTGCCAGCTCACCAACGAGCGGGGGGGCTAATGAGCAGTTCTTC. This encodes CASSPTSGGANEQFF.

The chain is built from TRBV5-4 and TRBJ2-5; 11 bases align to TRBD2. CDR3 size: 17 residues. Germline CDR1 SGHNT, CDR2 YYREEE (reference sequence). Unmatched junction bases numbered 8, after V lost 2 bases and J lost 2 bases. The CDR3 DNA reads TGTGCCAGCAGCTTTAAGCCGGGACTAGCGGAACAAGAGACCCAGTACTTC. Encoded protein: CASSFKPGLAEQETQYF.

As concerns this clone: Additional DNA sequences in this sample encode the identical CDR3. The chain carries TRBV5-1 and TRBJ2-7; 10 bases are shared with TRBD1. Looked up from germline, CDR1 is SGHRS and CDR2 is YFSETQ. V dropped 4 bases and J dropped 4; count of bases not matched to a gene: 5. There are 14 residues in the CDR3. In DNA, the CDR3 is TGCGCCAGCAGCCTGACAGGGGGCACGTACGAGCAGTACTTC. Its protein product is CASSLTGGTYEQYF.

The chain has TRBV30 and TRBJ1-5; TRBD1 agrees at 7 bases. The CDR3 runs to 15 residues. CDR1 and CDR2 from the germline V gene are GTSNPN and SVGIG (reference sequence). V trimming: 2 bases; J trimming: 7 bases; junction bases outside the gene matches: 11. CDR3 DNA: TGTGCCTGGAGTAGCCCAACAGGGGAGGACCAGCCCCAGCATTTT. This sequence encodes CAWSSPTGEDQPQHF.

The rearrangement uses TRBV28 and TRBJ2-1; D gene uncertain. In germline, CDR1 is MDHEN, CDR2 SYDVKM. V was cut by 3 bases and J by 10 bases, with 10 bases left in between. The CDR3 loop spans 12 amino acids. CDR3 amino acids: CASSLARREQFF. CDR3 nucleotide sequence: TGTGCCAGCAGTTTGGCTAGGCGGGAGCAGTTCTTC.

J is TRBJ1-1 and V is TRBV7-8; D possibly corresponds to TRBD1 (5 bases). Trimming pared 7 bases from V and 1 base from J, leaving 28 bases between. CDR1 and CDR2 from the germline V gene are SGHVS and FQNEAQ. The CDR3 covers 19 residues. The CDR3 protein is CASINGRGGGWASNTEAFF. Here the CDR3 DNA reads TGTGCCAGCATCAACGGTCGTGGGGGGGGTTGGGCCTCGAACACTGAAGCTTTCTTT.

This clone showed up just a few times. The chain joins TRBV6-1 to TRBJ2-7; 7 nucleotides agree with TRBD1. The germline CDR1 and CDR2 sequences are MNHNS and SASEGT. The ends lost 3 bases at V and 1 base at J; junction bases unmatched: 6. The CDR3 runs 15 residues. The CDR3 region has the DNA TGTGCCAGCAGTGACCTAAGGACAGGTTCCTACGAGCAGTACTTC. The encoded protein is CASSDLRTGSYEQYF.

The CDR3 nucleotides are TGTGCCAGTAGTATGGGACAGGGGCACACTGAAGCTTTCTTT. Translated: CASSMGQGHTEAFF. The chain recombines TRBV19 with TRBJ1-1; TRBD1 matches 10 bases. V lost 3 bases and J lost 3; bases outside the gene matches: 1. Germline V gene sequence: CDR1 LNHDA, CDR2 SQIVND (reference sequence). This CDR3 spans 14 amino acids.

The V gene is TRBV11-2, the J gene TRBJ1-1; no reliable D call. V lost 5 bases, J lost 0 bases, and 7 bases lay in between. The CDR3 spans 13 residues. Germline V CDR1 and CDR2: SGHAT, FQNNGV. CDR3 bases: TGTGCCAGCAGCGTCAACTTGAACACTGAAGCTTTCTTT. This translates into CASSVNLNTEAFF. Filled out from reference TRBV11-2 and TRBJ1-1, the complete variable domain reads EAGVAQSPRYKIIEKRQSVAFWCNPISGHATLYWYQQILGQGPKLLIQFQNNGVVDDSQLPKDRFSAERLKGVDSTLKIQPAKLEDSAVYLCASSVNLNTEAFFGQGTRLTVV.

This clone appeared a single time. The V gene is TRBV27, the J gene TRBJ1-1; D uncertain. V was pared by 3 bases and J by 0 bases, with 5 bases between. The germline gives CDR1 MNHEY, CDR2 SMNVEV (reference sequence). The CDR3 is made up of 13 amino acids. The CDR3 spells CASSLYVNTEAFF. The CDR3 DNA reads TGTGCCAGCAGTTTGTATGTGAACACTGAAGCTTTCTTT.

J is TRBJ1-4 and V is TRBV9; D gene unclear. The CDR3 is 14 amino acids. V gave up 4 bases and J gave up 4 bases, with 11 bases separating them. Germline V gene lookup returns CDR1 SGDLS and CDR2 YYNGEE. As DNA, the CDR3 is TGTGCCAGCAGCCCAGGTGGATATAATGAAAAACTGTTTTTT. The encoded protein is CASSPGGYNEKLFF.